One and the same sample provided the 8 T cell receptor beta chains below, sequenced in a study of blood T cells in healthy people across ages. A second PCR, run for about 6 to 11 cycles, used a sample-barcoded 5' primer plus a J-beta primer mix. In TCRdb, the 5' RACE reads were re-called with MiXCR into one record per CDR3 protein. Altogether 1.2 million to 1.5 million distinct CDR3 sequences are present, approximately 59% being singletons, with the ten largest covering 6.5% to 8.5%. Input material: blood. The receptors stem from a man in his late teens or twenties in good health.

This chain connects TRBV4-1 to TRBJ1-2; 9 bases match TRBD1. The CDR3 totals 15 residues. J gave up 4 bases and V 1 base, and 4 bases lay outside the gene matches. CDR1 and CDR2 from the germline V gene are MGHRA and YSYEKL. The CDR3, as DNA: TGCGCCAGCAGCCAAGTCAGGACAGGGGCCTATGGCTACACCTTC. This gives the protein CASSQVRTGAYGYTF.

The chain links TRBV24-1 to TRBJ2-1; unclear D gene. This CDR3 region has 13 residues. The germline V gene encodes CDR1 KGHDR and CDR2 SFDVKD. V was cut by 1 base and J by 6 bases, with 6 bases left in between. CDR3 protein: CATSDLSGNEQFF. The CDR3 nucleotides read TGTGCCACCAGTGATTTAAGTGGCAATGAGCAGTTCTTC.

The rearrangement links TRBV25-1 to TRBJ2-5; D gene uncertain. Germline V CDR1 and CDR2: MGHDK, SYGVNS. CDR3 length equals 16 residues. Trimming removed 0 bases at V and 2 bases at J, with 13 bases between. CDR3: CASSEYNGSTQETQYF. The CDR3 DNA follows: TGTGCCAGCAGTGAATATAACGGTTCCACGCAAGAGACCCAGTACTTC. Complete variable domain (other parts from reference TRBV25-1 and TRBJ2-5): EADIYQTPRYLVIGTGKKITLECSQTMGHDKMYWYQQDPGMELHLIHYSYGVNSTEKGDLSSESTVSRIRTEHFPLTLESARPSHTSQYLCASSEYNGSTQETQYFGPGTRLLVL.

The V gene is TRBV6-1, the J gene TRBJ1-2; a weak D match, TRBD1 (5 bases). CDR1 and CDR2 (germline): MNHNS, SASEGT. There are 14 residues in the CDR3. V gave up 7 bases and J gave up 6 bases, with 18 bases separating them. CDR3 in amino acids: CASMTWGMTHGYTF. The CDR3 region has the DNA TGTGCCAGCATGACTTGGGGCATGACCCATGGCTACACCTTC.

In its sample, this clonotype was seen a few times. The rearrangement uses TRBV4-2 and TRBJ2-7; no firm D call. The germline gives CDR1 LGHNA, CDR2 YNFKEQ. Trimming stripped 6 bases from V and 7 bases from J, with 13 bases between. CDR3 size: 12 residues. The CDR3 here is CASSQTMGEQYF. The CDR3 DNA reads as TGTGCCAGCAGTCAAACAATGGGGGAGCAGTACTTC.

This rearrangement joins TRBV12-3 or TRBV12-4 to TRBJ2-5; D uncertain. The J call could be wrong; TRBJ2-7 is a better fit for the DNA end. The CDR3 extends over 14 amino acids. The CDR3 nucleotides read TGTGCCAGCAGTTTGGGGTATGATATGGACGAGCAGTACTTC. Translation: CASSLGYDMDEQYF.

J is TRBJ1-4 and V is TRBV2; possible D gene TRBD1, 5 bases. This CDR3 is built from 14 residues. The germline V gene encodes CDR1 SNHLY and CDR2 FYNNEI. Between the trimmed V and J ends, which lost 8 bases and 10 bases, there was a span of 20 bases. The CDR3 DNA follows: TGTGCCAGCTTCCGGGACCCCGGGGCCGGAAAACTGTTTTTT. This sequence encodes CASFRDPGAGKLFF.

V gene TRBV15 combines with J gene TRBJ1-2; TRBD1 matches at 7 bases. Unmatched junction bases numbered 8, after V lost 3 bases and J lost 4 bases. Per the germline V gene, CDR1 is LNHNV and CDR2 is YYDKDF (reference sequence). The CDR3 spans 15 residues. This CDR3 reads CATSSRDSASYGYTF. The DNA for the CDR3 is TGTGCCACCAGCAGCAGGGACAGTGCATCCTATGGCTACACCTTC.